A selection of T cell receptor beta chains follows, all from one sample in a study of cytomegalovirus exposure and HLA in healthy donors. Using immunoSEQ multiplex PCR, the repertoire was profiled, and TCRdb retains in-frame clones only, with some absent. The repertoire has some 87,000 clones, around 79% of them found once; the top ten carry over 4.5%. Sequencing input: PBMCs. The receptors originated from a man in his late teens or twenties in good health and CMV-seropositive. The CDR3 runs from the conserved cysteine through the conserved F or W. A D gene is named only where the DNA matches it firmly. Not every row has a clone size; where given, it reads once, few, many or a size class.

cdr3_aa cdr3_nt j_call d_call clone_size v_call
CASSLLAGAPSSYEQYF TGTGCCAGCAGCTTGCTAGCGGGAGCCCCTTCCTCCTACGAGCAGTACTTC TRBJ2-7 TRBD2 NA TRBV7-9
CASSRGQSPSYEQYF TGTGCCAGCAGTAGGGGACAGAGCCCATCCTACGAGCAGTACTTC TRBJ2-7 TRBD1 NA TRBV6-5
CSASPLYEQYF TGCAGTGCTAGTCCACTCTACGAGCAGTACTTC TRBJ2-7 NA NA TRBV20-1
CASRGTAYSNQPQHF TGTGCCAGCAGGGGGACAGCTTATAGCAATCAGCCCCAGCATTTT TRBJ1-5 TRBD1 NA TRBV6-1
CASFTRLQETQYF TGTGCCAGCTTCACCCGGTTACAAGAGACCCAGTACTTC TRBJ2-5 NA NA TRBV18
CASSPGLASTEQYF TGTGCCAGCAGCCCTGGACTAGCATCTACCGAGCAGTACTTC TRBJ2-7 TRBD2 NA TRBV13
CAIHKLGESGYTF TGTGCCATCCACAAATTAGGGGAATCCGGCTACACCTTC TRBJ1-2 NA NA TRBV10-3
CASSLFSGSHTF TGTGCCAGCAGCTTGTTTTCGGGATCCCACACCTTC TRBJ1-2 NA NA TRBV5-6
CASSSPADTQYF TGTGCCAGCAGCTCCCCAGCAGATACGCAGTATTTT TRBJ2-3 NA NA TRBV5-6
CASGTLTYEQYF TGTGCCAGCGGGACACTCACCTACGAGCAGTACTTC TRBJ2-7 NA NA TRBV6-6
CASSVDRRNEQFF TGTGCCAGCAGTGTGGACAGACGCAATGAGCAGTTCTTC TRBJ2-1 NA NA TRBV27
CASSQGGGGYYEQYF TGCGCCAGCAGCCAAGGAGGAGGTGGGTACTACGAGCAGTACTTC TRBJ2-7 NA NA TRBV4-1
CASSPTSGRTYEQYF TGCGCCAGCAGCCCAACTAGCGGGAGGACCTACGAGCAGTACTTC TRBJ2-7 TRBD2 NA TRBV4-1
CASSLRGRNTIYF TGTGCCAGCAGCTTAAGGGGGCGGAACACCATATATTTT TRBJ1-3 TRBD1 NA TRBV7-2
CASSLGSGGSGANVLTF TGCGCCAGCAGCTTGGGCTCAGGGGGGTCTGGGGCCAACGTCCTGACTTTC TRBJ2-6 NA NA TRBV5-1
CASSSNPKTGVSETQYF TGTGCCAGCAGCTCGAACCCAAAGACGGGAGTTTCGGAGACCCAGTACTTC TRBJ2-5 NA NA TRBV5-4
CASSLTGGGTEAFF TGTGCCAGCAGTTTAACGGGCGGGGGGACTGAAGCTTTCTTT TRBJ1-1 NA NA TRBV28
CASSSRDSGKLFF TGTGCCAGCAGCTCCCGGGACAGTGGAAAACTGTTTTTT TRBJ1-4 TRBD1 NA TRBV5-4
CASQGKYNSPLHF TGTGCCAGCCAGGGAAAGTATAATTCACCCCTCCACTTT TRBJ1-6 NA few TRBV19
CASSAGNQPQHF TGTGCCAGCAGTGCGGGCAATCAGCCCCAGCATTTT TRBJ1-5 NA few TRBV2
CASSLWDSSSTDTQYF TGTGCCAGCAGCCTGTGGGACAGTTCTAGCACAGATACGCAGTATTTT TRBJ2-3 TRBD1 NA TRBV7-8
CAISGGLDLSYEQYF TGTGCCATCAGTGGAGGACTAGATCTATCCTACGAGCAGTACTTC TRBJ2-7 TRBD2 NA TRBV10-3
CASGLDETQYF TGTGCCAGCGGACTTGATGAGACCCAGTACTTC TRBJ2-5 NA NA TRBV5-6
CASSLLAEAFF TGTGCCAGCAGTTTACTCGCTGAAGCTTTCTTT TRBJ1-1 NA NA TRBV28
CASSQQQGGWADTQYF TGCGCCAGCAGCCAACAACAGGGTGGATGGGCAGATACGCAGTATTTT TRBJ2-3 NA NA TRBV4-1
CSVVLRTPYNEQFF TGCAGCGTTGTGCTCCGGACTCCCTACAATGAGCAGTTCTTC TRBJ2-1 NA NA TRBV29-1
CSVWDTSYEQYF TGCAGCGTCTGGGACACCTCCTACGAGCAGTACTTC TRBJ2-7 NA few TRBV29-1
CASSIQSGYAQPQHF TGTGCCAGCAGCATCCAGTCGGGGTACGCTCAGCCCCAGCATTTT TRBJ1-5 NA few TRBV7-8
CASSWTGRSNQPQHF TGTGCCAGCAGTTGGACAGGGAGAAGCAATCAGCCCCAGCATTTT TRBJ1-5 TRBD1 NA TRBV28
CASSYSWASGNQPQHF TGTGCCAGCAGTTACTCCTGGGCCTCGGGGAATCAGCCCCAGCATTTT TRBJ1-5 NA NA TRBV6-5
CASSQGKLQGLGNTIYF TGCGCCAGCAGCCAAGGGAAGCTACAGGGCTTGGGAAACACCATATATTTT TRBJ1-3 NA NA TRBV4-1
CASSLARAPDTEAFF TGCGCCAGCAGCTTGGCGAGGGCCCCAGACACTGAAGCTTTCTTT TRBJ1-1 NA NA TRBV5-1
CASSGQGQTNTEAFF TGTGCCAGCAGTGGCCAGGGACAGACGAACACTGAAGCTTTCTTT TRBJ1-1 TRBD1 few TRBV28
CASRRVPNTGELFF TGTGCCAGCCGACGGGTTCCTAACACCGGGGAGCTGTTTTTT TRBJ2-2 NA few TRBV6-1
CASSERETGLYSNQPQHF TGTGCCAGCAGTGAAAGAGAGACAGGCCTATATAGCAATCAGCCCCAGCATTTT TRBJ1-5 NA few TRBV2
CASSGGQPEKLFF TGTGCCAGCAGCGGGGGACAACCTGAAAAACTGTTTTTT TRBJ1-4 NA NA TRBV7-9
CASSEGTGGWETQYF TGTGCCAGCAGTGAAGGGACAGGGGGCTGGGAGACCCAGTACTTC TRBJ2-5 TRBD1 NA TRBV6-1